This T cell receptor (beta chain) was sequenced during a study of T cells after yellow fever vaccination. Across the whole study: The fractions with low cell numbers were processed using SMART-Seq v4 Ultra Low Input. Broader study findings: Booster sampling recovered most clones from primary vaccination (96% CD4, roughly 86% CD8).

By 5'RACE template switching, TCR cDNA was produced, with a universal primer site and UMIs added in the process. TCRdb itself ran the 5' RACE reads through MiXCR, one entry per CDR3 protein. The sample lists some 240,000 distinct CDR3 sequences, roughly 3.5% occurring once. Germline V gives CDR1 SGHAT, CDR2 FQDESV (reference sequence). The CDR3 runs 16 residues. Deletions cut 5 bases from V and 2 bases from J, with 19 bases between. This clonotype appeared many times. Its specificity is unknown. The sample was PBMCs, taken 15 days after the yellow fever booster vaccination. The rearrangement joins TRBV11-1 to TRBJ2-7; perhaps D is TRBD1 or TRBD2 (5 bases each). The sequence came from a young man who received the YFV17D yellow fever vaccine. DNA of the CDR3: TGTGCCAGCAGCGGAGAAATCCCCGGGGCCGCCTACGAGCAGTACTTC. As protein: CASSGEIPGAAYEQYF.